These 8 T cell receptor beta chains share one sample of origin, sequenced in a study of T cell repertoires in cytomegalovirus infection. From the reads, TCRdb called clonotypes with MiXCR, one entry per CDR3 protein. The data show 400,000 or so distinct CDR3 sequences, 15% to 20% seen once. Sequences were obtained from PBMCs. These receptor sequences come from a human donor in good health (CMV status not recorded). Some clones in this sample may be carry-over from other donors' samples.

This clonotype was counted many times. This chain connects TRBV7-2 to TRBJ2-1; no clear D. Trimming removed 2 bases at V and 4 bases at J, with 6 bases between. The germline gives CDR1 SGHTA, CDR2 FQGNSA. The CDR3 runs 13 residues. In DNA form, the CDR3 reads TGTGCCAGCAGCTTACAGCGTTACAATGAGCAGTTCTTC. Amino acids: CASSLQRYNEQFF.

This clonotype has just a few counts. An end of the junction differs from the germline gene, which may be a read error. The chain is built from TRBV4-2 and TRBJ2-7, with TRBD2 identical over 9 bases. The CDR3 consists of 18 residues. Per the germline V gene, CDR1 is LGHNA and CDR2 is YNFKEQ. The DNA of the CDR3 is TGTGTCAGCAGCCAAGATGGGTTTGGGACTAGCTCTCAGTGCGAGCAGTACTTC. This encodes CVSSQDGFGTSSQCEQYF.

This clonotype was counted only a few times. The chain recombines TRBV29-1 with TRBJ2-2; the D is unclear. This CDR3 has 12 residues. Trimming shortened V by 4 bases and J by 3 bases, and 6 bases separated the two germline ends. CDR1 and CDR2 from the germline V gene are SQVTM and ANQGSEA. CDR3 in amino acids: CSVVMDTGELFF. The CDR3 bases are TGCAGCGTTGTCATGGACACCGGGGAGCTGTTTTTT.

This clonotype showed up just a few times. The CDR3 DNA follows: TGCAGCATGACTAGCACAGATACGCAGTATTTT. Translation gives CSMTSTDTQYF. The chain uses TRBV29-1 and TRBJ2-3; D is ambiguous. V gave up 8 bases and J gave up 0 bases, with 6 bases separating them. The CDR3 runs to 11 residues. CDR1 is SQVTM, CDR2 ANQGSEA, per germline.

This clonotype was detected only once. This sequence joins TRBV20-1 and TRBJ2-1; D perhaps matches TRBD1 (6 bases). Germline V gives CDR1 DFQATT, CDR2 SNEGSKA (reference sequence). The CDR3 sequence is 15 residues long. V lost 2 bases and J 4 bases, leaving 15 bases between the germline ends. The CDR3 region has the DNA TGCAGTGCTAGATGGACAGCAAGAGGATACAATGAGCAGTTCTTC. The encoded protein is CSARWTARGYNEQFF.

There are a few counts of this clonotype. The chain has TRBV20-1 and TRBJ1-1; TRBD1 might be the D (5 bases). The CDR3 covers 15 residues. V was cut by 3 bases and J by 1 base, with 15 bases left in between. Germline V gives CDR1 DFQATT, CDR2 SNEGSKA (reference sequence). CDR3 in amino acids: CSASKFRGGNTEAFF. The CDR3 nucleotides are TGCAGTGCTAGCAAGTTTAGGGGAGGGAACACTGAAGCTTTCTTT.

V usage is TRBV6-2 or TRBV6-3 and J usage is TRBJ1-1; the D is unclear. With 5 bases removed from V and 1 base from J, the gap between germline ends came to 14 bases. The CDR3 is made up of 15 amino acids. The germline V gene has CDR1 MNHEY and CDR2 SVGEGT. The CDR3: CASSPYDGSNTEAFF. CDR3 nucleotide sequence: TGTGCCAGCAGTCCTTATGACGGCTCGAACACTGAAGCTTTCTTT.

This clonotype was recorded at least ten times. The chain recombines TRBV6-1 with TRBJ1-5; tentatively, D is TRBD1 (5 bases). The CDR3 length is 12 residues. Germline V gives CDR1 MNHNS, CDR2 SASEGT. V lost 11 bases and J 4 bases, leaving 12 bases between the germline ends. This CDR3 is CASRQSNQPQHF. The CDR3 DNA reads TGTGCCTCACGACAGAGTAATCAGCCCCAGCATTTT.